Listed here are 6 T cell receptor delta chains from one sample, sequenced in a study of gamma-delta chains in newborns, infants, children. TCRdb redid the clone calls on the reads with CATT. The sample has roughly 1,200 delta-chain clones, more than 3.5% seen once. Sequencing was performed on blood. These receptors all come from a child who was a newborn, infant or young child, either healthy, febrile or measles-vaccinated (not recorded which).

As regards this clone: The TCRdb protein comes from a much larger clone and disagrees with this DNA's translation at residue 12, likely due to a read error; the protein given here is derived from the DNA. This rearrangement joins TRDV2 to TRDJ3; 7 bases agree with TRDD3. Per germline, CDR1 GEAIGNYY and CDR2 EKD. CDR3 length: 16 amino acids. The CDR3 sequence is CACDWGSSWDTQQMFF. The CDR3 DNA follows: TGTGCCTGTGACTGGGGGAGCTCCTGGGACACCCAACAGATGTTTTTC.

About this clone: This sequence is one base from a far larger clone and is likely a read error. V gene TRDV2 combines with J gene TRDJ1, with TRDD3 identical over 10 bases. V gave up 5 bases and J gave up 6 bases; unmatched junction bases: 5. This CDR3 region has 13 residues. Germline-derived CDR1 and CDR2 are GEAIGNYY and EKD. The CDR3 spells CACACWGINKLIF. The CDR3 DNA reads TGTGCCTGTGCCTGCTGGGGGATAAATAAACTCATCTTT.

This clone showed up just a few times. The chain carries TRDV2 and TRDJ3, with TRDD3 matching over 8 bases. The V and J ends lost 1 base and 0 bases, in that order; junction bases with no gene match: 4. This CDR3 is built from 18 residues. Per the germline V gene, CDR1 is GEAIGNYY and CDR2 is EKD. CDR3 coding DNA: TGTGCCTGTGACACTGGGGGATTCTACTCCTGGGACACCCGACAGATGTTTTTC. This translates into CACDTGGFYSWDTRQMFF.

A remark on this clone: A far larger clone differs by one base, so this is likely a read error. The gene calls are TRDV2 and TRDJ3; perhaps TRDD3 as D (6 bases). Germline loops: CDR1 GEAIGNYY, CDR2 EKD. The CDR3 is made up of 15 amino acids. CDR3 nucleotide sequence: TGTGCCTGTGACCCGATAGGCTGGGGCACCCGACAGATGTTTTTC. Its protein is CACDPIGWGTRQMFF.

As regards this clone: A far larger clone is one base from this, pointing to a likely read error. The genes are TRDV2 and TRDJ3; the match to TRDD3 covers 7 bases. This CDR3 region has 17 residues. CDR1 GEAIGNYY and CDR2 EKD come from the germline V gene. CDR3 sequence (DNA): TGTGCCTATGACAAGACTGGGGCCTCCTGGGACACCCGACAGATGTTTTTC. This sequence encodes CAYDKTGASWDTRQMFF.

In the case of this clone: The mismatch at residue 6 between this DNA's translation and the TCRdb protein of a much larger clone likely reflects a read error; the protein shown is translated from the DNA. This chain connects TRDV1 to TRDJ1; D remains unclear. Germline lookup yields CDR1 TSWWSYY and CDR2 QGS. Trimming removed 4 bases from V and 1 base from J, with 7 bases in between. CDR3 length: 13 residues. CDR3 nucleotides: TGTGCTCTTGGGGGCCTAGTCACCGATAAACTCATCTTT. Translating gives CALGGLVTDKLIF.